This TCR beta chain was observed in a study of OX40 agonist ivuxolimab in advanced cancers. In the study overall: Ivuxolimab was a fully human IgG2 agonistic monoclonal antibody targeting the costimulatory receptor OX40 (CD134). Intravenous ivuxolimab was administered to patients every 2 weeks at six dose levels: 0.01, 0.1, 0.3, 1.5, 3 and 10 mg/kg. Of the roughly 54 patients in dose escalation, around 20 had hepatocellular carcinoma, about 15 had melanoma, 9 had renal cell carcinoma and 9 had head and neck cancer. The dose-escalation cohort was almost 85% male with a mean age of about 65 years, ranging from roughly 20 to 80. Patients were allowed to have had prior anti-PD-1, anti-PD-L1 or anti-CTLA-4 therapy, and roughly 40% of the dose-escalation patients had previously received checkpoint inhibitors. Partial responses occurred in three dose-escalation patients: two with cutaneous melanoma and one with hepatocellular carcinoma. The purpose of peripheral TCRbeta sequencing was to test whether ivuxolimab changed TCR sequence diversity and led to clonal T-cell expansion. The paper describes the monotherapy dose-escalation part (N ≈ 50 patients) of the phase I trial of ivuxolimab.

V has 3 bases trimmed and J has 10 bases trimmed; junction bases matching no gene number 6. The germline V gene (reference sequence) provides CDR1 LNHDA and CDR2 SQIVND. The CDR3 spans 14 residues, from the cysteine through the phenylalanine. This entry keeps only the CDR3 DNA: 42 bases, framed from base 1. To sequence the TCRbeta CDR3 region, genomic DNA was isolated from the sorted cells. The immunoSEQ Assay was used for sequencing of TCRbeta CDR3 regions. Drawn from immuneACCESS, this table holds only the in-frame rearrangements with V and J called that TCRdb kept. Clones are partly lost; checked studies trace under half to an unresolved V gene and leave the rest unexplained. The sample includes roughly 43,000 clones, with over 75% observed a single time. Of the sample, around 11% falls within the top ten clones. Patients with a history of autoimmune disease or receiving systemic immunosuppression were excluded from the trial. In every dose cohort, peripheral blood was drawn for TCR sequencing at baseline, cycle 4 day 1, and cycle 7 day 1. Samples were obtained from an open-label, multicenter, first-in-human phase I dose-escalation trial of ivuxolimab. Adults with locally advanced or metastatic melanoma, renal cell carcinoma, hepatocellular carcinoma or head and neck squamous cell carcinoma were enrolled in the trial. Before TCR sequencing, CD4+ T cells and CD8+ T cells were sorted from peripheral blood as separate populations.

As concerns this clone: The specificity of this receptor is unknown. No base-level quality is on record; no much larger clone is a single base apart.

Study-wide conclusions, independent of this receptor: Clonal expansion of both CD4+ and CD8+ blood T cells was observed from baseline to week 6 at doses 0.1 to 3.0 mg/kg. The antigen specificity of the peripheral T cells that underwent clonal expansion was not determined. After ivuxolimab, CD8+ T cells had more expanded clones than CD4+ T cells on average. Low levels of normalized T-cell clonal expansion were also shown by some nonresponding patients. In partial responders in the 0.1-3.0 mg/kg groups, normalized peripheral clonal expansion was found to be among the lowest, especially among CD8+ T cells.

This receptor was identified in an adult with an advanced solid tumor such as melanoma, head and neck, liver or kidney cancer. The source was CD4+ or CD8+ T cells sorted from blood, collected in a trial of the OX40 agonist ivuxolimab. The rearrangement joined TRBV19 to TRBJ2-1, and 10 junctional nucleotides match TRBD2. The DNA reads TGTGCCAGTAGTATGGGTAGCGGGAGGCCAGAGCAGTTCTTC. This yields the protein CASSMGSGRPEQFF. The variable domain in full, with residues beyond the CDR3 obtained from the reference TRBV19 and TRBJ2-1 genes, is DGGITQSPKYLFRKEGQNVTLSCEQNLNHDAMYWYRQDPGQGLRLIYYSQIVNDFQKGDIAEGYSVSREKKESFPLTVTSAQKNPTAFYLCASSMGSGRPEQFFGPGTRLTVL.